This TCR beta chain is from a study of beta chain features in type 1 diabetes. Investigators reverse transcribed all isolated RNA, so they sequenced expressed TCRB transcripts. TCRdb's table, derived via immunoSEQ multiplex PCR, lists solely in-frame clones and lacks some. This sample yields tens of thousands of clones, of which 42% are seen a single time; roughly 1.5% belongs to the top ten. Researchers reported sorting CD4+ naive, central memory, regulatory and stem cell-like memory cells via CD45RO/CCR7/CD25/CD127/CD95/CD27. Overall study results and limits: Type 1 diabetes patients showed a moderate but significant shortening of TCRB CDR3s in all four CD4+ subsets.

About this clone itself: Its target is unknown.

This TCR was sampled from a young man with type 1 diabetes. Sequencing was done on a sample of Tregs from blood.

CDR3 DNA: TGTGCCAGCAGCCAGCAAACTAGCGGGAGGGTCAATGAGCAGTTCTTC. It translates to CASSQQTSGRVNEQFF. The V gene is TRBV4-2, the J gene TRBJ2-1; 13 bases are shared with TRBD2. With 3 bases clipped from V and 6 bases from J, the junction kept 5 bases outside the gene matches. The V gene's germline CDR1 is LGHNA and CDR2 YNFKEQ. There are 16 residues in the CDR3.